The clone carrying this TCR beta chain was seen more than once but under ten times. These data are taken from a study of blood T cell repertoires in COVID-19. For the study at large: Collection of acute and convalescent COVID-19 samples took place in the United States, Italy and Spain. T cells, B-cell-depleted T cells, or PBMCs provided the cDNA or gDNA that served as material.

The CDR3 is made up of 13 amino acids. The germline V gene has CDR1 SGHTA and CDR2 FQGTGA. Trimming took 2 bases from V and 3 from J, leaving 8 bases between them. In the authors' methods: For nucleated cells, counts were estimated from reference gene primer amplification. Method: immunoSEQ multiplex PCR; TCRdb's copy keeps in-frame clones and lacks some. Clonal size and the V and J genes are those of that table, whereas D and trimming came from the DNA. This sample has almost 200,000 clones, with 70% to 80% found just once. Enrollment of patients from Seattle took place during active infection, with longitudinal follow-up.

The sequenced sample consisted of peripheral blood. The gene calls are TRBV7-3 and TRBJ2-7; D call uncertain. This sequence originates from a woman between 35 and 50 years old with COVID-19, enrolled during active disease. DNA for the CDR3: TGTGCCAGCAGCTTAGGGCAGGTCTACGAGCAGTACTTC. As protein: CASSLGQVYEQYF.